The present TCR beta chain was sequenced within a study of Graves' ophthalmopathy and Graves' hyperthyroidism. The germline CDR1 and CDR2 sequences are MGHDK and SYGVNS. The junction had 10 bases not matched to a gene; V was cut back by 8 bases and J by 3 bases. The CDR3 spans 14 residues. RNA transcripts were the template, and TCR beta CDR3 regions were amplified from them. Following a first-round RT-PCR that used HTBI primers, a second-round multiplex PCR was carried out. TCRdb ran MiXCR on the multiplex PCR reads and lists one entry per CDR3 protein. The sample contains about 740,000 distinct CDR3 sequences, roughly 41% of which appear only once. Study-wide results and caveats: Blood repertoires reportedly contained most expanded thyroid clonotypes above 0.001 frequency.

Worth noting for this clonotype: Its specificity is not known.

Sequenced material: peripheral blood. The TCR originated in an adult man with Graves' ophthalmopathy. This chain joins TRBV25-1 and TRBJ2-7, with 7 bases fitting TRBD1. The CDR3 DNA sequence: TGTGCCAGCTCAAGAGAGACAGGGAACTACGAGCAGTACTTC. This sequence encodes CASSRETGNYEQYF.